What follows is one TCR beta chain and its context. No antigen is known for it. The input lacks base qualities; no much larger clone sits a single base away. Using the immunoSEQ assay, TCRB CDR3 regions were amplified from roughly 1.8 micrograms of genomic DNA, or from all available DNA when less than that was on hand. Multiplex PCR used 60 forward primers for TCR V beta segments and 13 reverse primers for J beta segments. Synthetic control templates were spiked into each sample at limiting dilution to estimate reads per starting template. The Illumina HiSeq System generated sequencing reads of 87 bp. Regarding the original processing steps: PCR and sequencing errors were removed by a nearest neighbor algorithm that merged closely related sequences. TCR overlap was defined as the percentage of unique tumor TCR beta sequences that were also present in the same patient's peripheral blood. TCRdb holds this immuneACCESS table with in-frame rearrangements only. Some clones are missing; in checked studies, unresolved V genes explain under half, and the rest has no known cause. V, J and clone size are taken as reported in that table, and D and trimming were inferred from the DNA itself. A total of approximately 82,000 clones appear in this sample, roughly 89% of them only once. Roughly 3.1% of the sample rests with the top ten.

Patients were selected for having adequate residual fresh-frozen tumor tissue and more than two years of available survival data. None of the glioblastoma patients carried an isocitrate dehydrogenase mutation, although molecular status otherwise varied. PBMC were collected before vaccination, two weeks after the third vaccination, and at tumor progression when it occurred. The Qiagen DNeasy Blood extraction Kit was used for extraction of genomic DNA. CDR1 MNHEY and CDR2 SVGAGI are derived from the germline V gene. V and J are truncated by 0 bases and 8 bases respectively, leaving an intervening sequence of 20 bases. The CDR3 runs 16 residues from the cysteine to the phenylalanine. CDR3 DNA only is kept here, 48 bases in frame from base 1. This sample was taken from a study of glioma-infiltrating T cells after dendritic cell vaccination listed by TCRdb under 2016. With regard to the full study: The cohort comprised approximately 15 glioblastoma patients from Phase I and II dendritic cell vaccination trials, 9 newly diagnosed and 6 with recurrent disease. Between about 2003 and 2012, patients were given autologous tumor lysate-pulsed dendritic cell vaccination. The vaccine was prepared from monocyte-derived dendritic cells that were cultured for seven days with IL-4 and GM-CSF and then pulsed overnight with autologous tumor lysate. Patients received three intradermal dendritic cell vaccine injections at biweekly intervals in the arm below the axilla. In glioblastoma patients vaccinated with dendritic cells, deep sequencing of TCR beta CDR3 regions served to measure the amount of tumor-infiltrating lymphocytes and to compare repertoires between tumor and blood. TCR sequencing metrics, including TIL content and tumor-blood repertoire overlap, were correlated with survival after dendritic cell vaccination. Results and caveats for the whole study, not just this receptor: The TCR overlap response model with three groups was called speculative and said to need prospective validation. No direct relationship between TCR clonality and survival was found, suggesting that a diverse polyclonal response may matter. The cohort was small and heterogeneous, only a few patients had full blood and tumor sets, and even fewer had initial-recurrent tumor pairs. Longer time to progression and overall survival after dendritic cell vaccination were predicted by higher estimated pretreatment TIL content.

The sequence links TRBV6-5 to TRBJ2-7; no D gene is confidently identified. Sequences were derived from blood, sampled before dendritic cell vaccination. The receptor was isolated from a human donor with glioblastoma. The nucleotide sequence reads TGTGCCAGCAGTTACTCTCTGGTTTCACCCACGACAAAGCAGTACTTC. Its coded protein is CASSYSLVSPTTKQYF.